This T cell receptor (beta chain) was sequenced during a study of blood T cell repertoires in COVID-19. Study summary: COVID-19 samples, acute and convalescent, were from the United States, Italy and Spain. PBMCs, B-cell-depleted T cells, or T cells were the source of the cDNA or gDNA that made up the material.

The CDR3 is made up of 17 amino acids. Germline assignment: CDR1 SGHDN and CDR2 FVKESK. V was clipped by 1 base and J by 0 bases; unmatched bases: 7. Study processing details: Nucleated cell counts were estimated from reference gene primer amplification. Libraries were prepared by immunoSEQ multiplex PCR; TCRdb keeps only in-frame clonotypes and omits some of them. Clonal size and the V and J genes are those of that table, whereas D and trimming came from the DNA. The table lists fewer than 350,000 clones, 81% of them singletons. The chain employs TRBV14 and TRBJ1-1; 8 nucleotides match TRBD1. Sequences were obtained from peripheral blood. The TCR was taken from a woman aged 55 to 70 with active or convalescent COVID-19. The CDR3 region is CASSQGPGGVMNTEAFF. The CDR3, as DNA: TGTGCCAGCAGCCAAGGCCCAGGGGGCGTTATGAACACTGAAGCTTTCTTT.